The next 24 T cell receptor beta chains were all read from a single sample in a study of molecular identifiers for immune sequencing clone quantification. Using its own MiXCR run on the PCR reads, TCRdb lists one record per CDR3 protein. The table includes approximately 550,000 distinct CDR3 sequences, roughly 24% detected once. The sequenced material came from naive CD8+ T cells from blood, with Jurkat cell RNA spiked in. As to subset: FACS-sorted CD8+CD4-CCR7+CD45RA+ naive T cells. The receptors derive from a human donor in good health. Some libraries in this study had Jurkat cell RNA spiked in.

V gene TRBV5-6 combines with J gene TRBJ1-1; D gene ambiguous. Trimming stripped 3 bases from V and 0 bases from J, with 9 bases between. This CDR3 contains 14 residues. CDR1 and CDR2 from the germline V gene are SGHDT and YYEEEE. Here the CDR3 DNA reads TGTGCCAGCAGCTGGAGGAACATGAACACTGAAGCTTTCTTT. The encoded protein is CASSWRNMNTEAFF.

Comment on this clonotype: This may be a read error, as it is one base from a much larger clone. The gene calls are TRBV7-2 and TRBJ1-5; no reliable D call. Germline CDR1 and CDR2: SGHTA and FQGNSA. The CDR3 runs to 12 residues. CDR3 sequence reads: CASNLLDQPQHF. CDR3 DNA sequence: TGTGCCAGCAACTTACTGGATCAGCCCCAGCATTTT.

Many counts were recorded for this clonotype. CDR3 nucleotides: TGCGCCAGCAGCCAAGAAGGCCTTAACTATGGCTACACCTTC. Translated, it gives CASSQEGLNYGYTF. The chain combines TRBV4-1 with TRBJ1-2; D call uncertain. Germline CDR1 MGHRA, CDR2 YSYEKL. The V end was cut by 0 bases, the J end by 1 base, with 6 bases between. CDR3 length: 14 residues.

V is TRBV7-9 and J is TRBJ2-5; TRBD2 matches 8 bases. Germline CDR1 is SEHNR and CDR2 is FQNEAQ (reference sequence). The CDR3 contains 14 residues. J lost 5 bases, V lost 6 bases, and 8 bases had no gene match. The CDR3 protein is CASSSGLGWETQYF. DNA of the CDR3: TGTGCCAGCAGTTCGGGACTAGGGTGGGAGACCCAGTACTTC.

This chain links TRBV4-1 with TRBJ1-3; D might be TRBD1 (5 bases). Germline V gene sequence: CDR1 MGHRA, CDR2 YSYEKL. V shed 1 base and J shed 3 bases, with 13 bases lying between them. There are 16 residues in the CDR3. The CDR3 protein is CASSQVPGKYGNTIYF. DNA of the CDR3: TGCGCCAGCAGCCAAGTTCCAGGGAAATATGGAAACACCATATATTTT.

As for this clonotype: One junction end does not reproduce the germline sequence, and a read error may be involved. The genes are TRBV20-1 and TRBJ2-7, with no clear D. The CDR3 has 11 amino acids. Germline CDR1 reads DFQATT; CDR2 reads SNEGSKA (reference sequence). The CDR3 is CRASSLYEQYF. CDR3 DNA sequence: TGCAGAGCTAGTTCCCTCTACGAGCAGTACTTC.

This clonotype turned up a few times. The V gene is TRBV20-1, the J gene TRBJ2-3, with unresolved D. V was trimmed by 0 bases and J by 2 bases, leaving 12 bases between them. The CDR3 extends over 15 amino acids. Germline V gene data show CDR1 as DFQATT and CDR2 as SNEGSKA (reference sequence). The CDR3 coding sequence is TGCAGTGCTAGAGATATTTCTATCCACACAGATACGCAGTATTTT. Its translation: CSARDISIHTDTQYF.

This clonotype was detected ten times or more. This chain uses TRBV19 with TRBJ1-5; a possible D gene is TRBD1 (5 bases). The V gene lost 9 bases and the J gene lost 4 bases, with 7 bases spanning the gap. CDR3 length equals 11 residues. The germline V gene has CDR1 LNHDA and CDR2 SQIVND (reference sequence). The CDR3 DNA sequence: TGTGCCAGCGGGGCGAATCAGCCCCAGCATTTT. Its translation: CASGANQPQHF. The full variable domain, its missing parts supplied by reference TRBV19 and TRBJ1-5, is DGGITQSPKYLFRKEGQNVTLSCEQNLNHDAMYWYRQDPGQGLRLIYYSQIVNDFQKGDIAEGYSVSREKKESFPLTVTSAQKNPTAFYLCASGANQPQHFGDGTRLSIL.

This clonotype was recorded at least ten times. This chain links TRBV7-9 with TRBJ1-5; D possibly corresponds to TRBD1 (6 bases). Trimming took 5 bases from V and 5 from J, leaving 16 bases between them. The germline gives CDR1 SEHNR, CDR2 FQNEAQ (reference sequence). The CDR3 contains 15 residues. The CDR3 bases are TGTGCCAGCAGCGCAGGGGATTGGTTTGATCAGCCCCAGCATTTT. This translates into CASSAGDWFDQPQHF. The full variable domain, its missing parts supplied by reference TRBV7-9 and TRBJ1-5, is DTGVSQNPRHKITKRGQNVTFRCDPISEHNRLYWYRQTLGQGPEFLTYFQNEAQLEKSRLLSDRFSAERPKGSFSTLEIQRTEQGDSAMYLCASSAGDWFDQPQHFGDGTRLSIL.

J is TRBJ2-3 and V is TRBV6-6, with 8 bases aligning to TRBD1. V lost 7 bases, J lost 10 bases, and 10 bases stayed unmatched. Looked up from germline, CDR1 is MNHNY and CDR2 is SVGAGI (reference sequence). The CDR3 has 13 amino acids. The CDR3 loop is CASTGGPTDAQYF. The CDR3 nucleotides read TGTGCCAGCACAGGGGGCCCGACAGACGCGCAGTATTTT.

This clonotype was recorded many times. The genes are TRBV19 and TRBJ2-7; 9 bases map to TRBD1. With V trimmed by 3 bases and J by 2 bases, 5 bases remained unmatched. Germline CDR1 and CDR2: LNHDA and SQIVND (reference sequence). CDR3 length equals 15 residues. This CDR3 is CASSMGTGTPYEQYF. The CDR3 DNA reads as TGTGCCAGTAGTATGGGGACAGGGACCCCCTACGAGCAGTACTTC. Full variable domain (missing parts from reference TRBV19 and TRBJ2-7): DGGITQSPKYLFRKEGQNVTLSCEQNLNHDAMYWYRQDPGQGLRLIYYSQIVNDFQKGDIAEGYSVSREKKESFPLTVTSAQKNPTAFYLCASSMGTGTPYEQYFGPGTRLTVT.

This clonotype was counted between two and nine times. The chain is built from TRBV27 and TRBJ2-5, with D perhaps matching TRBD1 (5 bases). The germline gives CDR1 MNHEY, CDR2 SMNVEV (reference sequence). The CDR3 totals 15 residues. V lost 3 bases and J 4 bases, leaving 15 bases between the germline ends. In nucleotides, the CDR3 is TGTGCCAGCAGTTTTCTGCCTCAGGGAAGAGAGACCCAGTACTTC. It is translated as CASSFLPQGRETQYF.

In its sample, this clonotype was seen many times. The V call is TRBV6-2 or TRBV6-3, the J call TRBJ1-1, with D unclear. Germline CDR1 and CDR2: MNHEY and SVGEGT. Trimming left V 6 bases short and J 4 bases short, with 15 bases between. The CDR3 spans 14 residues. CDR3 in DNA: TGTGCCAGCAGCCAAACAACCAGCGGCACTGAAGCTTTCTTT. Amino acid sequence: CASSQTTSGTEAFF.

This clonotype was seen ten or more times. The CDR3 coding sequence is TGTGCCAGCAGCGTAGTTCAGGGATTTCAGACTGAAGCTTTCTTT. The encoded protein is CASSVVQGFQTEAFF. V and J are TRBV9 and TRBJ1-1; the D gene is possibly TRBD1 (5 bases). The V gene lost 0 bases and the J gene lost 5 bases, with 14 bases spanning the gap. Germline lookup yields CDR1 SGDLS and CDR2 YYNGEE. The CDR3 totals 15 residues.

The sample holds many counts of this clonotype. This chain connects TRBV5-1 to TRBJ2-7; 9 bases agree with TRBD1. The CDR3 covers 16 residues. Looked up from germline, CDR1 is SGHRS and CDR2 is YFSETQ. V shed 3 bases and J 5 bases; nucleotides not matched to a gene: 12. CDR3 sequence reads: CASSSDRGQARHEQYF. As DNA, the CDR3 is TGCGCCAGCAGCTCGGACAGGGGCCAAGCAAGGCACGAGCAGTACTTC.

This clonotype showed up just a few times. This chain connects TRBV27 to TRBJ1-4, with D unclear. The germline V gene has CDR1 MNHEY and CDR2 SMNVEV (reference sequence). This CDR3 is 18 amino acids long. Trimming pared 2 bases from V and 0 bases from J, leaving 16 bases between. CDR3 DNA: TGTGCCAGCAGTTTAACATACAGCTGGCCCGCAACTAATGAAAAACTGTTTTTT. Protein sequence: CASSLTYSWPATNEKLFF.

This rearrangement joins TRBV5-6 to TRBJ2-7, with D unresolved. The CDR3 has 12 residues. The germline CDR1 and CDR2 sequences are SGHDT and YYEEEE. Trimming removed 0 bases from V and 5 bases from J, with 6 bases in between. The CDR3 sequence: CASSLARDEQYF. CDR3 coding DNA: TGTGCCAGCAGCTTGGCTCGGGACGAGCAGTACTTC.

The chain employs TRBV6-1 and TRBJ1-5; D possibly corresponds to TRBD1 (5 bases). V lost 3 bases, J lost 2 bases, and 20 bases lay in between. Germline V gene data show CDR1 as MNHNS and CDR2 as SASEGT. The CDR3 is made up of 18 amino acids. CDR3 sequence (DNA): TGTGCCAGCAGTGATCCCCTCGGGGGGGGTGAGGGCAATCAGCCCCAGCATTTT. Translation: CASSDPLGGGEGNQPQHF.

This clonotype occurred many times. The chain carries TRBV12-3 or TRBV12-4 and TRBJ2-3; D is ambiguous. The CDR3 runs 14 residues. V gave up 6 bases and J gave up 6 bases, with 16 bases separating them. The CDR3 nucleotides read TGTGCCAGCAGGTCGGACGGCCTTCAGGATACGCAGTATTTT. The encoded protein is CASRSDGLQDTQYF.

The table lists this clonotype with a few counts. The rearrangement joins TRBV28 to TRBJ2-7; 10 bases are shared with TRBD2. Per the germline V gene, CDR1 is MDHEN and CDR2 is SYDVKM. This CDR3 region has 16 residues. V shed 5 bases, J shed 4 bases, and the junction held 11 bases outside the gene matches. CDR3 sequence: CASSLGGGLAVYEQYF. CDR3 DNA: TGTGCCAGCAGTCTCGGGGGAGGACTAGCGGTTTACGAGCAGTACTTC.

Comments on this clonotype: At one boundary the junction diverges from the germline segment, which might be a read error. V gene TRBV7-6 combines with J gene TRBJ2-5, with 10 bases identical to TRBD2. The CDR3 sequence is 16 residues long. Germline lookup yields CDR1 SGHVS and CDR2 FNYEAQ. This CDR3 is CASRTTSGVNQEPQYF. The DNA for the CDR3 is TGTGCCAGCAGGACCACTAGCGGGGTTAACCAAGAGCCCCAGTACTTC. Filled out from reference TRBV7-6 and TRBJ2-5, the complete variable domain reads GAGVSQSPRYKVTKRGQDVALRCDPISGHVSLYWYRQALGQGPEFLTYFNYEAQQDKSGLPNDRFSAERPEGSISTLTIQRTEQRDSAMYRCASRTTSGVNQEPQYFGPGTRLLVL.

This clonotype was recorded a few times. V gene TRBV19 combines with J gene TRBJ2-1, with 9 bases fitting TRBD2. Losses at the gene ends were 4 bases for V and 2 bases for J; bases not matched to a gene: 3. The CDR3 has 15 residues. Germline CDR1 reads LNHDA; CDR2 reads SQIVND (reference sequence). CDR3 nucleotide sequence: TGTGCCAGTAGTAGTCTAGCGGGGCCCTACAATGAGCAGTTCTTC. Protein product: CASSSLAGPYNEQFF.

The count of this clonotype is one. A junction boundary mismatches the germline segment, possibly from a read error. The rearrangement links TRBV4-3 to TRBJ2-1; no definite D call. The CDR3 totals 15 residues. Germline CDR1 reads LGHNA; CDR2 reads YSLEER. Here the CDR3 reads CASGQGGRTYNEQFF. The CDR3 bases are TGCGCCAGCGGCCAAGGTGGCAGGACCTACAATGAGCAGTTCTTC.

This clonotype was seen ten or more times. The V and J genes are TRBV4-1 and TRBJ2-7; 9 bases are a match to TRBD1. V lost 3 bases, J lost 4 bases, and 4 bases stayed unmatched. The CDR3 length is 14 residues. In germline, CDR1 is MGHRA, CDR2 YSYEKL. CDR3 in DNA: TGCGCCAGCAGCCAGCGGGACAGGGTTTACGAGCAGTACTTC. Encoded protein: CASSQRDRVYEQYF.